The 13 T cell receptor beta chains listed next were all sequenced from one sample in a study of identical twins. TCRdb fed the 5' RACE reads into MiXCR, producing one record per CDR3 protein. Among roughly 710,000 distinct CDR3 sequences listed, approximately 6.1% were seen once. Sequencing was carried out using naive T cells sorted from blood. These receptors all come from a man between 18 and 29 years old in good health.

This clonotype was recorded at least ten times. The rearrangement joins TRBV20-1 to TRBJ2-5; D not resolved. Deletions cut 5 bases from V and 14 bases from J, with 9 bases between. The germline V gene encodes CDR1 DFQATT and CDR2 SNEGSKA (reference sequence). This CDR3 is 8 amino acids long. In DNA form, the CDR3 reads TGCAGTGCTTCAGGTCTATACTTC. As protein: CSASGLYF.

This clonotype was counted a few times. The chain couples TRBV6-1 to TRBJ2-3; 9 bases match TRBD2. Germline trimming cut 11 bases from V and 6 bases from J; bases unmatched to any gene: 12. The CDR3 has 14 residues. In germline, CDR1 is MNHNS, CDR2 SASEGT. CDR3 in amino acids: CAGQAGGFLDTQYF. The DNA of the CDR3 is TGTGCCGGACAAGCGGGGGGTTTCCTCGATACGCAGTATTTT.

This clonotype was observed a handful of times. This chain uses TRBV4-2 with TRBJ1-3, with D possibly being TRBD1 (6 bases). The CDR3 has 16 amino acids. Germline assignment: CDR1 LGHNA and CDR2 YNFKEQ. V lost 3 bases to trimming and J lost 1 base, with 13 bases between them. CDR3 nucleotide sequence: TGTGCCAGCAGCCAGGAGATGGGGGCTTCTGGAAACACCATATATTTT. It yields the protein CASSQEMGASGNTIYF.

The V and J genes are TRBV7-9 and TRBJ1-2; a weak D match, TRBD1 (5 bases). The length of the CDR3 is 14 residues. With 5 bases removed from V and 4 bases from J, the gap between germline ends came to 14 bases. Germline lookup yields CDR1 SEHNR and CDR2 FQNEAQ (reference sequence). The CDR3 is CASSPSGSGYGYTF. CDR3 DNA: TGTGCCAGCAGCCCTTCAGGGTCTGGCTATGGCTACACCTTC.

This clonotype was picked up many times. The rearrangement joins TRBV25-1 to TRBJ2-3; D may match TRBD1 or TRBD2 (5 bases each). The length of the CDR3 is 14 residues. The germline CDR1 and CDR2 sequences are MGHDK and SYGVNS. Between the trimmed V and J ends, which lost 8 bases and 4 bases, there was a span of 16 bases. This CDR3 reads CASSRNGASDTQYF. As DNA, the CDR3 is TGTGCCAGCTCCAGAAACGGGGCCTCAGATACGCAGTATTTT.

On this clonotype: Just one base apart from a much larger clone, this may be a read error. Since no conserved phenylalanine or tryptophan closes the CDR3, a read error is the likely cause. CDR3 nucleotide sequence: TGCGCCAGCAGCGCGGAACAGGGGATCTCCTACAATGAGCAGTTCTGC. Its protein is CASSAEQGISYNEQFC. The rearrangement uses TRBV5-1 and TRBJ2-1, with 7 bases identical to TRBD1. The CDR3 extends over 16 amino acids. Germline V gene sequence: CDR1 SGHRS, CDR2 YFSETQ. Losses at the gene ends were 4 bases for V and 0 bases for J; bases not matched to a gene: 7.

This chain links TRBV5-1 with TRBJ1-2; tentatively, D is TRBD1 (5 bases). The CDR3 totals 16 residues. Trimming stripped 4 bases from V and 3 bases from J, with 19 bases between. Germline V CDR1 and CDR2: SGHRS, YFSETQ. The CDR3 coding sequence is TGCGCCAGCAGCATAGCCCGGGACGAAGGCCACTATGGCTACACCTTC. Residues: CASSIARDEGHYGYTF.

The count of this clonotype is one. The genes are TRBV11-3 and TRBJ2-2; TRBD1 matches at 11 bases. This CDR3 has 17 residues. The V gene's germline CDR1 is SGHNT and CDR2 YENEEA. Trimming cost V 5 bases and J 3 bases; bases outside gene matches: 8. The CDR3 DNA follows: TGTGCCAGCAGCCCCTGGACAGGGGGCGGGTACACCGGGGAGCTGTTTTTT. Translating it yields CASSPWTGGGYTGELFF. The full variable domain, with the rest looked up from reference TRBV11-3 and TRBJ2-2, is EAGVVQSPRYKIIEKKQPVAFWCNPISGHNTLYWYLQNLGQGPELLIRYENEEAVDDSQLPKDRFSAERLKGVDSTLKIQPAELGDSAVYLCASSPWTGGGYTGELFFGEGSRLTVL.

This clonotype was seen only a few times. The gene calls are TRBV25-1 and TRBJ2-6; D is possibly TRBD1 (6 bases). This CDR3 is built from 16 residues. Trimming removed 3 bases at V and 2 bases at J, with 11 bases between. Germline lookup yields CDR1 MGHDK and CDR2 SYGVNS. The CDR3 DNA reads TGTGCCAGCAGTGATCCTACAGGGCCTGGGGCCAACGTCCTGACTTTC. This encodes CASSDPTGPGANVLTF.

This clonotype was seen a handful of times. CDR3 nucleotide sequence: TGCAGTGCTAGAGATAGCGGGAATGGGATTTACAATGAGCAGTTCTTC. The encoded protein is CSARDSGNGIYNEQFF. The V call is TRBV20-1, the J call TRBJ2-1; 8 bases agree with TRBD2. CDR3 length: 16 residues. The germline V gene has CDR1 DFQATT and CDR2 SNEGSKA (reference sequence). The V gene end was trimmed by 0 bases and the J gene end by 4 bases; junction bases not matched to a gene: 8.

At least ten counts were recorded for this clonotype. V is TRBV12-3 or TRBV12-4 and J is TRBJ1-4; D is perhaps TRBD1 (5 bases). V was shortened by 6 bases and J by 8 bases, with 16 bases between the two germline ends. This CDR3 spans 14 amino acids. The CDR3 nucleotides are TGTGCCAGCAGCGTCTTCGGGACTCGCGAAAAACTGTTTTTT. It is translated as CASSVFGTREKLFF.

This clonotype was observed many times. CDR3 in amino acids: CASSTPTGPFSGANVLTF. The CDR3 nucleotides read TGTGCCAGCAGCACCCCGACAGGACCCTTCTCTGGGGCCAACGTCCTGACTTTC. The chain couples TRBV7-8 to TRBJ2-6, with D perhaps matching TRBD1 (6 bases). CDR3 size: 18 residues. Germline V gene sequence: CDR1 SGHVS, CDR2 FQNEAQ. Trimming shortened V by 5 bases and J by 0 bases, and 17 bases separated the two germline ends.

The CDR3 DNA reads TGTGCCAGCACGGCTAGCGCCACAGATACGCAGTATTTT. Translation gives CASTASATDTQYF. The chain is built from TRBV27 and TRBJ2-3; D possibly corresponds to TRBD2 (6 bases). This CDR3 is 13 amino acids long. The germline V gene encodes CDR1 MNHEY and CDR2 SMNVEV (reference sequence). V was pared by 7 bases and J by 2 bases, with 10 bases between.